Shown below are 15 T cell receptor beta chains from a single sample sequenced in a study of T cells in Graves' hyperthyroidism and ophthalmopathy (dated by TCRdb to the late 2010s). The method behind the library was multiplex PCR. Data came from an Illumina HiSeq 2000. Amplification of TCR beta CDR3 regions was carried out from RNA transcripts. For the first round of RT-PCR on the TCR CDR3, the HTBI primer set was used together with the Qiagen OneStep RT-PCR kit. TCRdb itself trimmed the public reads at Q25 with fastp, ran MiXCR and retained productive beta chains. Records with the same CDR3 protein are collapsed into one entry carrying the most frequent genes and DNA. For this sample the table gives a few hundred thousand distinct CDR3 sequences, of which approximately 14% were detected only once. About a quarter of the sample belongs to the ten largest clones. The sample comprised blood. All receptors come from a woman aged 18-29 years with Graves' hyperthyroidism that later progressed to Graves' ophthalmopathy.

This clonotype was observed a handful of times. V is TRBV6-1 and J is TRBJ2-3; a possible D gene is TRBD2 (7 bases). Trimming removed 6 bases from V and 7 bases from J, with 14 bases in between. Germline V gene data show CDR1 as MNHNS and CDR2 as SASEGT. The CDR3 sequence is 13 residues long. CDR3 loop: CASREGGANTQYF. The CDR3 DNA reads TGTGCCAGCAGGGAGGGGGGGGCGAATACGCAGTATTTT.

The chain has TRBV19 and TRBJ2-7, with 7 bases that match TRBD1. V shed 3 bases, J shed 3 bases, and the junction held 8 bases outside the gene matches. The germline gives CDR1 LNHDA, CDR2 SQIVND (reference sequence). CDR3 length: 15 residues. The CDR3 DNA reads TGTGCCAGTAGTATCTCCGGGACAGCAGACTACGAGCAGTACTTC. It yields the protein CASSISGTADYEQYF.

This clonotype was observed many times. J is TRBJ2-3 and V is TRBV20-1, with D hard to call. Germline-derived CDR1 and CDR2 are DFQATT and SNEGSKA (reference sequence). CDR3 length: 14 amino acids. The V gene lost 3 bases and the J gene lost 3 bases, with 13 bases spanning the gap. CDR3 DNA sequence: TGCAGTGCTAGTCCCTGGAACGCGACAGATACGCAGTATTTT. It specifies CSASPWNATDTQYF.

This clonotype appeared many times. The CDR3 here is CSARDRSGLAAEQYF. CDR3 nucleotide sequence: TGCAGTGCTAGAGATAGGTCGGGACTAGCGGCCGAGCAGTACTTC. This rearrangement joins TRBV20-1 to TRBJ2-7, with 11 bases fitting TRBD2. Trimming removed 0 bases from V and 6 bases from J; junction bases left unmatched: 7. CDR1 DFQATT and CDR2 SNEGSKA come from the germline V gene (reference sequence). The CDR3 has 15 residues.

This chain uses TRBV6-1 with TRBJ2-1, with TRBD2 as a possible D gene (6 bases). CDR1 is MNHNS and CDR2 is SASEGT in the germline V gene. V lost 6 bases and J lost 12, with 18 bases in between. The CDR3 length is 13 residues. Here the CDR3 reads CASSPLAIQGQFF. The CDR3 coding sequence is TGTGCCAGCAGCCCACTAGCCATTCAAGGGCAGTTCTTC.

In its sample, this clonotype was seen once. This rearrangement joins TRBV9 to TRBJ2-1; TRBD1 matches at 12 bases. Looked up from germline, CDR1 is SGDLS and CDR2 is YYNGEE. J gave up 7 bases and V 0 bases, and 5 bases lay outside the gene matches. The CDR3 extends over 16 amino acids. CDR3 in DNA: TGTGCCAGCAGCGTAGGGGACAGGGGGCGGAAAAATGAGCAGTTCTTC. Its protein is CASSVGDRGRKNEQFF.

The V and J genes are TRBV20-1 and TRBJ1-2; D perhaps matches TRBD1 (5 bases). The germline V gene has CDR1 DFQATT and CDR2 SNEGSKA (reference sequence). There are 14 residues in the CDR3. The V end lost 6 bases, the J end lost 4 bases, and 18 bases lay between the germline ends. Written as DNA, the CDR3 is TGCAGTGCCCGTTTCAGGGAACGCTTCTATGGCTACACCTTC. Its protein product is CSARFRERFYGYTF.

Ten or more counts support this clonotype. The rearrangement joins TRBV2 to TRBJ2-3; the match to TRBD2 covers 11 bases. The length of the CDR3 is 17 residues. The J segment lost 6 bases and the V segment lost 4 bases, leaving 12 bases of the junction unmatched. CDR1 and CDR2 (germline): SNHLY, FYNNEI. CDR3 coding DNA: TGTGCCAGCAGTGCCCCCTTTATAGCGGGAGGGCCGGATACGCAGTATTTT. This gives the protein CASSAPFIAGGPDTQYF.

This clonotype was observed at least ten times. The chain has TRBV12-3 or TRBV12-4 and TRBJ2-1; perhaps TRBD2 as D (6 bases). The CDR3 consists of 14 residues. V lost 5 bases and J lost 7, with 15 bases in between. The CDR3 DNA reads as TGTGCCAGCAGTCCACGCCGGGAGAAAAATGAGCAGTTCTTC. As protein: CASSPRREKNEQFF.

Of note for this clonotype: The conserved phenylalanine or tryptophan normally closing the CDR3 is absent here, so this likely arose from a read error. The chain links TRBV27 to TRBJ1-5, with a possible D match to TRBD1 (5 bases). This CDR3 contains 15 residues. Trimming took 2 bases from V and 4 from J, leaving 12 bases between them. Germline-derived CDR1 and CDR2 are MNHEY and SMNVEV (reference sequence). CDR3 sequence reads: CASSLAGARNQPQHL. The DNA of the CDR3 is TGTGCCAGCAGTTTAGCCGGGGCCCGTAATCAGCCCCAGCATCTT.

This clonotype has just a few counts. The rearrangement uses TRBV10-3 and TRBJ2-1; D is unresolved. V lost 5 bases, J lost 4 bases, and 6 bases lay in between. CDR1 is ENHRY, CDR2 SYGVKD, per germline. The CDR3 length is 12 residues. This CDR3 is CAISPTYNEQFF. DNA of the CDR3: TGTGCCATCAGTCCCACTTACAATGAGCAGTTCTTC.

Turning to this clonotype: The missing conserved phenylalanine or tryptophan at the end of this CDR3 makes a read error likely. The chain has TRBV2 and TRBJ2-7, with TRBD1 matching 7 bases. The CDR3 has 14 amino acids. Trimming at V came to 4 bases and at J to 1 base, leaving 4 bases not matched to a gene. The germline V gene encodes CDR1 SNHLY and CDR2 FYNNEI. DNA for the CDR3: TGTGCCAGCAGTGGACAGGGCCGATCCTACGAGCAGTACCTC. Its protein product is CASSGQGRSYEQYL.

This clonotype has at least ten counts. CDR3 amino acids: CASSLMAGSSYNEQFF. The CDR3 bases are TGTGCCAGCAGTTTAATGGCGGGGAGCTCCTACAATGAGCAGTTCTTC. The chain employs TRBV27 and TRBJ2-1, with TRBD2 as a possible D gene (6 bases). Trimming stripped 2 bases from V and 0 bases from J, with 11 bases between. The CDR3 covers 16 residues. Germline CDR1 MNHEY, CDR2 SMNVEV (reference sequence).

This clonotype was seen a handful of times. The chain links TRBV7-9 to TRBJ2-1; TRBD1 agrees at 9 bases. Germline-derived CDR1 and CDR2 are SEHNR and FQNEAQ (reference sequence). The CDR3 is 16 amino acids. Trimming took 2 bases from V and 9 from J; bases not matched to a gene: 11. The CDR3 here is CASSLSQGASVGEQFF. The CDR3 DNA reads as TGTGCCAGCAGCTTATCACAGGGGGCTTCCGTGGGTGAGCAGTTCTTC. Using reference TRBV7-9 and TRBJ2-1 for the parts outside the CDR3, the full variable domain is DTGVSQNPRHKITKRGQNVTFRCDPISEHNRLYWYRQTLGQGPEFLTYFQNEAQLEKSRLLSDRFSAERPKGSFSTLEIQRTEQGDSAMYLCASSLSQGASVGEQFFGPGTRLTVL.

This clonotype was counted between two and nine times. The rearrangement uses TRBV5-4 and TRBJ2-1; maybe TRBD1 (6 bases). Trimming shortened V by 7 bases and J by 2 bases, and 13 bases separated the two germline ends. Germline assignment: CDR1 SGHNT and CDR2 YYREEE (reference sequence). CDR3 length: 14 amino acids. The CDR3 protein is CASLGGPAYNEQFF. The CDR3 region has the DNA TGTGCCAGCTTAGGGGGACCTGCCTACAATGAGCAGTTCTTC.